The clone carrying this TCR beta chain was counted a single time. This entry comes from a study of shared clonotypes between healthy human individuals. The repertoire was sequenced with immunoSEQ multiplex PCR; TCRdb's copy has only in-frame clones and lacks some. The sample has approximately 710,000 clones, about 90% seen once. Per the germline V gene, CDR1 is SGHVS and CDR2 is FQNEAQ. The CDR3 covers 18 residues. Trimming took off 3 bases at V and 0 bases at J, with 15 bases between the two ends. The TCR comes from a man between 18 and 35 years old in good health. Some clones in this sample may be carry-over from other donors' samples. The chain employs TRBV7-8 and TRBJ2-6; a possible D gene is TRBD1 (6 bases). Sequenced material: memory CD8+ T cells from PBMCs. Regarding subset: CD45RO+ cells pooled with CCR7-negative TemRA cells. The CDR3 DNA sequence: TGTGCCAGCAGCTTTTTGGGGGCTACCTCCTCTGGGGCCAACGTCCTGACTTTC. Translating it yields CASSFLGATSSGANVLTF.